These 9 T cell receptor beta chains came from one sample sequenced in a study of human T cells and chemical hapten exposure. Time point indicated: healthy volunteer bleed at 6 weeks. Someone pulled total RNA out of unfractionated whole blood. TCRdb reanalysed the RACE reads using MiXCR and keeps one entry per CDR3 protein. The top ten hold around 5% of the sample, which has over 35,000 distinct CDR3 sequences, about 3.5% seen once. The sequenced sample consisted of whole blood. The receptors shown here come from a human donor in good health. Some clones in this sample may be carry-over from other donors' samples.

Ten or more counts support this clonotype. V is TRBV11-2 and J is TRBJ2-5, with 11 bases fitting TRBD2. Trimming removed 6 bases from V and 4 bases from J; junction bases left unmatched: 10. The CDR3 runs 16 residues. CDR1 and CDR2 (germline): SGHAT, FQNNGV. The CDR3 sequence is CASRSTLAGGPETQYF. The CDR3 region has the DNA TGTGCCAGCAGATCAACCTTAGCGGGAGGGCCAGAGACCCAGTACTTC.

In this sample, this clonotype turned up many times. The chain recombines TRBV20-1 with TRBJ1-4, with D possibly matching TRBD1 (5 bases). Germline V gene lookup returns CDR1 DFQATT and CDR2 SNEGSKA (reference sequence). The ends were cut back, 1 base at V and 7 bases at J, with 13 bases in the middle. This CDR3 has 14 residues. The CDR3 DNA reads as TGCAGTGCTAGAGCCCAGGGTCGGGGTGAAAAACTGTTTTTT. The encoded protein is CSARAQGRGEKLFF.

Ten or more counts support this clonotype. V gene TRBV4-1 combines with J gene TRBJ2-3, with 15 bases lining up with TRBD2. The germline V gene encodes CDR1 MGHRA and CDR2 YSYEKL. The trim removed 3 bases at V and 6 bases at J, leaving 10 bases unmatched. The CDR3 has 18 residues. DNA of the CDR3: TGCGCCAGCAGCCAGGGACTAGCGGGAGGCCGGGGGCTGGATACGCAGTATTTT. Translating gives CASSQGLAGGRGLDTQYF.

The table lists this clonotype with many counts. This rearrangement joins TRBV28 to TRBJ1-1, with TRBD1 matching 8 bases. The germline V gene encodes CDR1 MDHEN and CDR2 SYDVKM. The V gene end was trimmed by 5 bases and the J gene end by 5 bases; junction bases not matched to a gene: 10. This CDR3 is 15 amino acids long. CDR3 amino acids: CASSPRQGWGTEAFF. The CDR3 DNA reads as TGTGCCAGCAGTCCGCGACAGGGGTGGGGGACTGAAGCTTTCTTT.

This clonotype has a count of ten or more. The chain links TRBV5-6 to TRBJ2-6, with 8 bases that match TRBD1. Trimming took 5 bases from V and 0 from J; bases not matched to a gene: 7. This CDR3 region has 17 residues. Germline assignment: CDR1 SGHDT and CDR2 YYEEEE. The CDR3 region is CASRAYGQGSGANVLTF. The CDR3 nucleotides are TGTGCCAGCAGAGCCTACGGACAGGGCTCTGGGGCCAACGTCCTGACTTTC.

This chain uses TRBV7-9 with TRBJ1-2; D ambiguous. Trimming shortened V by 1 base and J by 4 bases, and 19 bases separated the two germline ends. The CDR3 is 17 amino acids. The V gene's germline CDR1 is SEHNR and CDR2 FQNEAQ (reference sequence). The CDR3 protein is CASSLEPITMGTYGYTF. CDR3 coding DNA: TGTGCCAGCAGCTTAGAACCTATCACTATGGGTACCTATGGCTACACCTTC.

This clonotype was picked up many times. The genes are TRBV27 and TRBJ2-7; weak D call: TRBD1 (6 bases). Germline CDR1 is MNHEY and CDR2 is SMNVEV (reference sequence). V was trimmed by 4 bases and J by 7 bases, leaving 17 bases between them. The CDR3 spans 14 residues. The CDR3 sequence: CASSSRQAPGEQYF. CDR3 DNA sequence: TGTGCCAGCAGTTCACGACAGGCACCAGGGGAGCAGTACTTC.

This clonotype occurred many times. The gene calls are TRBV21-1 and TRBJ1-5; TRBD1, the table's D call, was not compared with the DNA. TRBV21-1 is flagged as a pseudogene. This CDR3 is 17 amino acids long. DNA of the CDR3: TGTGCCAGCAGCAAAACTGACAGGGGAGAGGCCAATCAGCCCCAGCATTTT. As protein: CASSKTDRGEANQPQHF.

This clonotype came up many times. This rearrangement joins TRBV20-1 to TRBJ1-5; D uncertain. Trimming removed 3 bases at V and 0 bases at J, with 9 bases between. The CDR3 is 14 residues long. Germline assignment: CDR1 DFQATT and CDR2 SNEGSKA (reference sequence). Written as DNA, the CDR3 is TGCAGTGCTAGCCGTGATAATAGCAATCAGCCCCAGCATTTT. Translating gives CSASRDNSNQPQHF.